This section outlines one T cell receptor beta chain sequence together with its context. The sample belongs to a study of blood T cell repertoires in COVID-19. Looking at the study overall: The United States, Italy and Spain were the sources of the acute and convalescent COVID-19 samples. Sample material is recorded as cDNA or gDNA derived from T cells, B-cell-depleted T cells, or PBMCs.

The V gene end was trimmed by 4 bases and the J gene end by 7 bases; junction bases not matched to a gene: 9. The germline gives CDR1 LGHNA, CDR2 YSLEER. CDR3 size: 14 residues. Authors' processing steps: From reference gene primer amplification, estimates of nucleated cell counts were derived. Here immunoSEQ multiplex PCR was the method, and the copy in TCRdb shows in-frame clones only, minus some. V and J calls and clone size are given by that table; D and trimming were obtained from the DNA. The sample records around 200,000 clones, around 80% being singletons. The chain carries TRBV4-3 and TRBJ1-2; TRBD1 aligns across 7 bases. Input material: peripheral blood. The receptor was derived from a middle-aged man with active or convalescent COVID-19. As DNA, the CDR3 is TGCGCCAGCAGCCCGACTCTGACAGGGAGTGGCTACACCTTC. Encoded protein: CASSPTLTGSGYTF.